This T cell receptor beta chain was sequenced during a study of blood T cell repertoires in COVID-19. On the study more broadly: Some COVID-19 samples were acute and others convalescent; all came from the United States, Italy and Spain.

Clones were read by immunoSEQ multiplex PCR, and TCRdb kept only the in-frame ones, dropping some. The sample comprises 40,000 to 55,000 clones, around 83% of which are singletons, and roughly 14% rests with the top ten. Trimming took 0 bases from V and 0 from J, leaving 7 bases between them. Looked up from germline, CDR1 is SGDLS and CDR2 is YYNGEE. This CDR3 region has 14 residues. The origin of this receptor is a human donor with acute or convalescent COVID-19. The donor label of this sample is uncertain. The sample consisted of peripheral blood. The chain uses TRBV9 and TRBJ2-7; D possibly corresponds to TRBD1 (5 bases). The CDR3 DNA is TGTGCCAGCAGCGTAGATGGACACTCCTACGAGCAGTACTTC. Translation gives CASSVDGHSYEQYF.